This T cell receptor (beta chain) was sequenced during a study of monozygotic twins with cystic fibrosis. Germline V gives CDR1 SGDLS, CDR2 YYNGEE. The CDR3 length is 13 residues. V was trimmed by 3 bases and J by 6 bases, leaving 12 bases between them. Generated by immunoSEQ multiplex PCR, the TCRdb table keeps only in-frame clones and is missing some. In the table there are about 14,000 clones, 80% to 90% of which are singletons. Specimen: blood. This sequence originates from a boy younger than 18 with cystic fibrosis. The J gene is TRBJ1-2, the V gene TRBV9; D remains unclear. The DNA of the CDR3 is TGTGCCAGCAGCGAAGGAGAACTTGATGGCTACACCTTC. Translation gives CASSEGELDGYTF.